A single sample gave rise to the 30 T cell receptor beta chains below, sequenced in a study of blood T cell repertoires in COVID-19. Produced via immunoSEQ multiplex PCR; TCRdb's table is partial and in-frame only. This table has about 80,000 clones, roughly 80% appearing once. Sequenced material: peripheral blood. The receptors shown here come from a woman in her 70s with acute or convalescent COVID-19.

The chain uses TRBV5-1 and TRBJ2-1; D is perhaps TRBD1 (6 bases). Trimming left V 5 bases short and J 8 bases short, with 17 bases between. Per the germline V gene, CDR1 is SGHRS and CDR2 is YFSETQ. The CDR3 extends over 14 amino acids. CDR3 in DNA: TGCGCCAGCAGGCAACAGGGAAGTCGTCATGAGCAGTTCTTC. Its protein product is CASRQQGSRHEQFF.

This clone occurred once. V and J are TRBV19 and TRBJ2-5, with a weak D call TRBD1 (8 bases). From germline, CDR1 is LNHDA and CDR2 SQIVND (reference sequence). The V end was cut by 6 bases, the J end by 5 bases, with 13 bases between. This CDR3 has 13 amino acids. CDR3 in amino acids: CASSTGGGETQYF. DNA for the CDR3: TGTGCCAGTAGCACAGGGGGAGGGGAGACCCAGTACTTC. The full variable domain, its missing parts supplied by reference TRBV19 and TRBJ2-5, is DGGITQSPKYLFRKEGQNVTLSCEQNLNHDAMYWYRQDPGQGLRLIYYSQIVNDFQKGDIAEGYSVSREKKESFPLTVTSAQKNPTAFYLCASSTGGGETQYFGPGTRLLVL.

The V and J genes are TRBV11-3 and TRBJ2-3; 13 bases align to TRBD2. The V gene end was trimmed by 5 bases and the J gene end by 2 bases; junction bases not matched to a gene: 13. CDR1 and CDR2 (germline): SGHNT, YENEEA. The CDR3 covers 19 residues. Here the CDR3 reads CASSRTGLAGVGHTDTQYF. The CDR3, as DNA: TGTGCCAGCAGCCGCACAGGACTAGCGGGAGTGGGGCACACAGATACGCAGTATTTT.

The chain is built from TRBV2 and TRBJ1-6, with D perhaps matching TRBD1 (6 bases). V was pared by 2 bases and J by 7 bases, with 12 bases between. CDR1 is SNHLY, CDR2 FYNNEI, per germline. The CDR3 is made up of 15 amino acids. In DNA form, the CDR3 reads TGTGCCAGCAGTGAAAGAGCAGGGGAAAATTCACCCCTCCACTTT. It is translated as CASSERAGENSPLHF.

This chain connects TRBV6-5 to TRBJ1-2; no clear D. There are 14 residues in the CDR3. CDR1 is MNHEY, CDR2 SVGAGI, per germline. Between the trimmed V and J ends, which lost 7 bases and 3 bases, there was a span of 15 bases. The CDR3 DNA is TGTGCCAGCACCCCAGGTCTGGTGGACTATGGCTACACCTTC. It is translated as CASTPGLVDYGYTF.

The J gene is TRBJ1-2, the V gene TRBV6-1; D is uncertain. CDR1 and CDR2 (germline): MNHNS, SASEGT. The CDR3 is made up of 16 amino acids. V was shortened by 0 bases and J by 2 bases, with 13 bases between the two germline ends. CDR3 coding DNA: TGTGCCAGCAGTGAAGCCTTAGGAGACTGGAACTATGGCTACACCTTC. Its translation is CASSEALGDWNYGYTF.

J is TRBJ2-1 and V is TRBV9; D gene uncertain. V was clipped by 0 bases and J by 0 bases, with 7 bases between them. The CDR3 runs to 15 residues. Germline CDR1 SGDLS, CDR2 YYNGEE. CDR3 sequence reads: CASSVDVSSYNEQFF. CDR3 sequence (DNA): TGTGCCAGCAGCGTAGATGTGAGCTCCTACAATGAGCAGTTCTTC.

This sequence joins TRBV5-6 and TRBJ2-5; TRBD1 agrees at 9 bases. With 4 bases clipped from V and 6 bases from J, the junction kept 16 bases outside the gene matches. Germline loops: CDR1 SGHDT, CDR2 YYEEEE. This CDR3 is built from 17 residues. In DNA, the CDR3 is TGTGCCAGCAGCCGGGACAGGGTATCCTTGGCGGGGCAGACCCAGTACTTC. Translated, it gives CASSRDRVSLAGQTQYF.

The chain employs TRBV15 and TRBJ1-6; D unclear. V lost 0 bases, J lost 6 bases, and 6 bases lay in between. Germline V gene lookup returns CDR1 LNHNV and CDR2 YYDKDF (reference sequence). The CDR3 sequence is 14 residues long. This CDR3 is CATSRDRPNSPLHF. DNA for the CDR3: TGTGCCACCAGCAGAGACAGGCCTAATTCACCCCTCCACTTT. The complete variable domain, with remaining parts taken from reference TRBV15 and TRBJ1-6, reads DAMVIQNPRYQVTQFGKPVTLSCSQTLNHNVMYWYQQKSSQAPKLLFHYYDKDFNNEADTPDNFQSRRPNTSFCFLDIRSPGLGDTAMYLCATSRDRPNSPLHFGNGTRLTVT.

J is TRBJ1-6 and V is TRBV3-1 (or the pseudogene TRBV3-2); tentatively, D is TRBD1 (5 bases). CDR1 and CDR2 from the germline V gene are LGHDT and YNNKEL (reference sequence). V shed 4 bases and J shed 9 bases, with 16 bases lying between them. CDR3 size: 15 residues. CDR3: CASSLGGGGISPLHF. DNA of the CDR3: TGTGCCAGCAGCCTAGGTGGGGGAGGGATTTCACCCCTCCACTTT.

The V gene is TRBV29-1, the J gene TRBJ2-1; no reliable D call. This CDR3 contains 14 residues. Germline lookup yields CDR1 SQVTM and CDR2 ANQGSEA. V was cut by 7 bases and J by 1 base, with 14 bases left in between. In DNA form, the CDR3 reads TGCAGCGCCGCTCGGAGTTGGTCCTACAATGAGCAGTTCTTC. Protein: CSAARSWSYNEQFF.

The J gene is TRBJ2-5, the V gene TRBV5-5; tentatively, D is TRBD1 (5 bases). The CDR3 contains 16 residues. CDR1 is SGHKS and CDR2 is YYEKEE in the germline V gene (reference sequence). Trimming removed 2 bases at V and 4 bases at J, with 18 bases between. The CDR3 DNA is TGTGCCAGCAGCTTACAATGGACAAGGGGTTTAGAGACCCAGTACTTC. The encoded protein is CASSLQWTRGLETQYF.

The chain joins TRBV30 to TRBJ2-5, with 14 bases identical to TRBD2. Trimming removed 5 bases from V and 4 bases from J; junction bases left unmatched: 6. Germline V CDR1 and CDR2: GTSNPN, SVGIG (reference sequence). The CDR3 runs to 15 residues. CDR3 DNA sequence: TGTGCCTGGGGATCCGGGACTAGCGGGAGAGAGACCCAGTACTTC. This gives the protein CAWGSGTSGRETQYF.

This clone was seen just once. The rearrangement joins TRBV29-1 to TRBJ2-1; 7 positions agree with TRBD1. The trim removed 7 bases at V and 4 bases at J, leaving 4 bases unmatched. The CDR3 loop spans 12 amino acids. In germline, CDR1 is SQVTM, CDR2 ANQGSEA. CDR3 region: CSGGQAYNEQFF. The CDR3 nucleotides read TGCAGCGGTGGACAGGCATACAATGAGCAGTTCTTC.

The CDR3 region is CASSLAVGQGNQPQHF. The CDR3 region has the DNA TGTGCCAGCAGCTTGGCGGTGGGACAGGGGAACCAGCCCCAGCATTTT. This chain connects TRBV5-8 to TRBJ1-5; TRBD1 matches 10 bases. CDR1 is SGHTS, CDR2 YDEGEE, per germline. The CDR3 has 16 amino acids. With 0 bases clipped from V and 7 bases from J, the junction kept 7 bases outside the gene matches. Variable domain in full (rest from reference TRBV5-8 and TRBJ1-5): EAGVTQSPTHLIKTRGQQATLRCSPISGHTSVYWYQQALGLGLQFLLWYDEGEERNRGNFPPRFSGRQFPNYSSELNVNALELEDSALYLCASSLAVGQGNQPQHFGDGTRLSIL.

In its sample, this clone was seen once. The chain carries TRBV6-5 and TRBJ1-2, with unresolved D. V was trimmed by 8 bases and J by 8 bases, leaving 24 bases between them. Germline-derived CDR1 and CDR2 are MNHEY and SVGAGI. The CDR3 is made up of 15 amino acids. The CDR3 DNA follows: TGTGCCAGCGCGTTTGATGGGCGGGGTTACGACGGCTACACCTTC. Translating gives CASAFDGRGYDGYTF.

This chain joins TRBV20-1 and TRBJ1-1; unclear D gene. This CDR3 comprises 11 residues. Per the germline V gene, CDR1 is DFQATT and CDR2 is SNEGSKA (reference sequence). Trimming took off 0 bases at V and 9 bases at J, with 8 bases between the two ends. In DNA, the CDR3 is TGCAGTGCTAGAGATCAAACTCAAGCTTTCTTT. This encodes CSARDQTQAFF.

The genes are TRBV5-5 and TRBJ1-5; perhaps TRBD1 as D (5 bases). Trimming removed 0 bases at V and 12 bases at J, with 19 bases between. The CDR3 runs to 15 residues. CDR1 SGHKS and CDR2 YYEKEE come from the germline V gene (reference sequence). The CDR3 is CASSLVDNSRANQHF. The CDR3 region has the DNA TGTGCCAGCAGCTTGGTAGACAATAGCAGGGCGAACCAGCATTTT.

The chain carries TRBV12-2 and TRBJ1-3. TRBV12-2 is designated a pseudogene. This CDR3 has 16 amino acids. The CDR3 sequence: CASRLCACHSGNTIYF. For the CDR3, the DNA is TGTGCAAGTCGCTTATGCGCCTGCCACTCTGGAAACACCATATATTTT.

The chain links TRBV5-1 to TRBJ2-3; 7 nucleotides align to TRBD2. From germline, CDR1 is SGHRS and CDR2 YFSETQ. The CDR3 is 16 residues long. With 2 bases clipped from V and 2 bases from J, the junction kept 8 bases outside the gene matches. The CDR3 DNA sequence: TGCGCCAGCAGCTTATCCCTAGCGGATATCACAGATACGCAGTATTTT. Translation gives CASSLSLADITDTQYF. Using reference TRBV5-1 and TRBJ2-3 for the parts outside the CDR3, the full variable domain is KAGVTQTPRYLIKTRGQQVTLSCSPISGHRSVSWYQQTPGQGLQFLFEYFSETQRNKGNFPGRFSGRQFSNSRSEMNVSTLELGDSALYLCASSLSLADITDTQYFGPGTRLTVL.

In its sample, this clone was seen once. The chain recombines TRBV7-2 with TRBJ1-2; possible D gene TRBD1, 6 bases. The CDR3 runs to 15 residues. Germline CDR1 reads SGHTA; CDR2 reads FQGNSA. V dropped 5 bases and J dropped 4 bases, with 17 bases sitting between them. Written as DNA, the CDR3 is TGTGCCAGCAGCAGTAACAGGGCCCCATCCTATGGCTACACCTTC. Protein product: CASSSNRAPSYGYTF.

This clone is medium-sized (0.01 to 0.1%) in the sample. The chain carries TRBV14 and TRBJ2-3, with 9 bases fitting TRBD1. CDR3 length equals 13 residues. Per the germline V gene, CDR1 is SGHDN and CDR2 is FVKESK. The J segment lost 4 bases and the V segment lost 9 bases, leaving 5 bases of the junction unmatched. This chain's CDR3 is CASKQGAADTQYF. DNA for the CDR3: TGTGCCAGTAAACAGGGGGCGGCAGATACGCAGTATTTT.

The V and J genes are TRBV6-6 and TRBJ2-7, with 9 bases that match TRBD2. The CDR3 sequence is 15 residues long. Per the germline V gene, CDR1 is MNHNY and CDR2 is SVGAGI (reference sequence). Losses at the gene ends were 4 bases for V and 4 bases for J; bases not matched to a gene: 8. CDR3 DNA sequence: TGTGCCAGCAGTTTGAGTAGCGGGAGTTTTTACGAGCAGTACTTC. Residues: CASSLSSGSFYEQYF.

The V and J genes are TRBV11-3 and TRBJ2-1; possibly TRBD2 for D (6 bases). Germline V gene data show CDR1 as SGHNT and CDR2 as YENEEA. The V gene lost 5 bases and the J gene lost 8 bases, with 13 bases spanning the gap. The CDR3 spans 13 residues. DNA of the CDR3: TGTGCCAGCAGCCTGGCCGGGGGTGATGAGCAGTTCTTC. Protein sequence: CASSLAGGDEQFF.

The V call is TRBV3-1 (or the pseudogene TRBV3-2), the J call TRBJ1-6, with 7 bases that match TRBD1. The CDR3 extends over 16 amino acids. Unmatched junction bases numbered 7, after V lost 4 bases and J lost 4 bases. The germline V gene encodes CDR1 LGHDT and CDR2 YNNKEL (reference sequence). CDR3 in DNA: TGTGCCAGCAGCCCCCCAGGGGGTGGATATAATTCACCCCTCCACTTT. Protein sequence: CASSPPGGGYNSPLHF.

The chain carries TRBV5-4 and TRBJ1-1; D gene ambiguous. Germline CDR1 SGHNT, CDR2 YYREEE (reference sequence). Trimming took 0 bases from V and 0 from J, leaving 6 bases between them. This CDR3 has 14 amino acids. The CDR3 coding sequence is TGTGCCAGCAGCTTGGAATCTATGAACACTGAAGCTTTCTTT. This sequence encodes CASSLESMNTEAFF.

This sequence joins TRBV29-1 and TRBJ1-2; D remains ambiguous. Between the trimmed V and J ends, which lost 7 bases and 5 bases, there was a span of 11 bases. CDR3 length: 11 amino acids. Germline CDR1 is SQVTM and CDR2 is ANQGSEA. CDR3 amino acids: CSGFWRYGYTF. Here the CDR3 DNA reads TGCAGCGGTTTTTGGCGGTATGGCTACACCTTC.

The rearrangement joins TRBV13 to TRBJ1-1; 9 nucleotides line up with TRBD1. The V segment lost 1 base and the J segment 2 bases; nucleotides outside the gene matches: 5. The CDR3 is made up of 16 amino acids. The germline V gene encodes CDR1 PRHDT and CDR2 FYEKMQ (reference sequence). The CDR3 region has the DNA TGTGCCAGCAGCTTAGCAGGACAGGGGAGAAACACTGAAGCTTTCTTT. Its protein is CASSLAGQGRNTEAFF.

The CDR3 reads CASSGAAYGYTF. For the CDR3, the DNA is TGTGCCAGTAGTGGGGCCGCTTATGGCTACACCTTC. J is TRBJ1-2 and V is TRBV19; tentatively, D is TRBD1 (5 bases). With 5 bases removed from V and 5 bases from J, the gap between germline ends came to 9 bases. CDR1 is LNHDA, CDR2 SQIVND, per germline (reference sequence). The length of the CDR3 is 12 residues.

V gene TRBV3-1 (or the pseudogene TRBV3-2) combines with J gene TRBJ2-2; D not certain. The V gene's germline CDR1 is LGHDT and CDR2 YNNKEL (reference sequence). This CDR3 is 12 amino acids long. Trimming pared 5 bases from V and 2 bases from J, leaving 3 bases between. DNA of the CDR3: TGTGCCAGCAGCGGCAACACCGGGGAGCTGTTTTTT. It is translated as CASSGNTGELFF.